The 8 T cell receptor beta chains presented below share a single source sample, sequenced in a study of blood T cell repertoires in COVID-19. The protocol was immunoSEQ multiplex PCR, while the TCRdb copy is restricted to in-frame clones and leaves out a portion. This table holds roughly 190,000 clones, about 81% found once. The sample was peripheral blood. Receptors were obtained from a woman aged 60-75 years with COVID-19, enrolled during active disease.

V is TRBV24-1 and J is TRBJ1-5; 8 bases line up with TRBD1. CDR1 and CDR2 from the germline V gene are KGHDR and SFDVKD. V trimming: 12 bases; J trimming: 4 bases; junction bases outside the gene matches: 10. This CDR3 region has 14 residues. This CDR3 reads CAAGGGHGNQPQHF. The DNA for the CDR3 is TGTGCCGCAGGGGGCGGCCATGGTAATCAGCCCCAGCATTTT.

With regard to this clone: A single base separates this from a much larger clone, so it may be a read error. This CDR3 is also generated by other DNA sequences in the sample. This chain connects TRBV5-1 to TRBJ1-5; possible D gene TRBD1, 5 bases. V was shortened by 0 bases and J by 6 bases, with 7 bases between the two germline ends. Looked up from germline, CDR1 is SGHRS and CDR2 is YFSETQ. The CDR3 has 13 amino acids. The CDR3 protein is CASSLAGGQPQHF. The CDR3 bases are TGCGCCAGCAGCTTGGCGGGGGGTCAGCCCCAGCATTTT.

The rearrangement joins TRBV7-2 to TRBJ2-7; a weak D match, TRBD1 (5 bases). The germline CDR1 and CDR2 sequences are SGHTA and FQGNSA. The V end lost 4 bases, the J end lost 6 bases, and 13 bases lay between the germline ends. This CDR3 is built from 13 residues. The DNA of the CDR3 is TGTGCCAGCAGCTCGGCAGGGTTTAGCGAGCAGTACGTC. Translated, it gives CASSSAGFSEQYV.

The rearrangement joins TRBV5-4 to TRBJ2-3; 15 nucleotides agree with TRBD2. The CDR3 sequence is 17 residues long. V shed 4 bases, J shed 6 bases, and the junction held 9 bases outside the gene matches. Germline CDR1 reads SGHNT; CDR2 reads YYREEE (reference sequence). The CDR3 nucleotides read TGTGCCAGCAGCACACGGACTAGCGGGAGGGCCACGGATACGCAGTATTTT. Its protein is CASSTRTSGRATDTQYF. The whole variable domain, remainder taken from reference TRBV5-4 and TRBJ2-3, is ETGVTQSPTHLIKTRGQQVTLRCSSQSGHNTVSWYQQALGQGPQFIFQYYREEENGRGNFPPRFSGLQFPNYSSELNVNALELDDSALYLCASSTRTSGRATDTQYFGPGTRLTVL.

This clone was observed once. The chain links TRBV19 to TRBJ2-5; D might be TRBD1 (5 bases). V lost 6 bases and J 5 bases, leaving 16 bases between the germline ends. CDR3 length: 14 amino acids. CDR1 is LNHDA and CDR2 is SQIVND in the germline V gene (reference sequence). This chain's CDR3 is CASRRSGMIETQYF. In nucleotides, the CDR3 is TGTGCCAGTAGGCGTTCAGGGATGATCGAGACCCAGTACTTC.

V usage is TRBV11-3 and J usage is TRBJ2-1; no clear D gene. V was pared by 8 bases and J by 4 bases, with 6 bases between. Germline loops: CDR1 SGHNT, CDR2 YENEEA. The CDR3 spans 11 residues. CDR3 nucleotide sequence: TGTGCCAGCCGCGGTTACAATGAGCAGTTCTTC. It codes for CASRGYNEQFF.

This rearrangement joins TRBV28 to TRBJ2-7, with 7 bases identical to TRBD1. The ends lost 5 bases at V and 3 bases at J; junction bases unmatched: 4. Germline V gene sequence: CDR1 MDHEN, CDR2 SYDVKM. CDR3 size: 13 residues. This CDR3 reads CASSPGQIYEQYF. CDR3 coding DNA: TGTGCCAGCAGTCCGGGACAGATCTACGAGCAGTACTTC.

The gene calls are TRBV6-2 or TRBV6-3 and TRBJ1-2; 7 bases line up with TRBD1. CDR1 is MNHEY and CDR2 is SVGEGT in the germline V gene. This CDR3 is 13 amino acids long. Losses at the gene ends were 2 bases for V and 6 bases for J; bases not matched to a gene: 3. The CDR3 nucleotides are TGTGCCAGCAGTTACGAGGGGACAGATGGCTACACCTTC. Protein: CASSYEGTDGYTF.